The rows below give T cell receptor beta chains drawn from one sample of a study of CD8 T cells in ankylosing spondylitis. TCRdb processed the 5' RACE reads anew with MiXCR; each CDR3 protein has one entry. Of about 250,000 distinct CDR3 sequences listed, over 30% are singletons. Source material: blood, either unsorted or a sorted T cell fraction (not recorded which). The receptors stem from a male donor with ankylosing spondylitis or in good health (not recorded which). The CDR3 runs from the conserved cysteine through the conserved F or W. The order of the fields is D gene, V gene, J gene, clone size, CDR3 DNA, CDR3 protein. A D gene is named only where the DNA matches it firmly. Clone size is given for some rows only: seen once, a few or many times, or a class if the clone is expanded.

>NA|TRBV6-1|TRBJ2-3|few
TGTGCCACCCTAGCAGGAGCATCGCAGTATTTT
CATLAGASQYF
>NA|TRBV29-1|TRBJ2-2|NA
TGCAGCGCCGATACAGGTTCGAACACCGGGGAGCTGTTTTTT
CSADTGSNTGELFF
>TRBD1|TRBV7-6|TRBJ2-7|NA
TGTGCCAGCAGCTTGGGAACCGGGACAGGGACGTACTTC
CASSLGTGTGTYF
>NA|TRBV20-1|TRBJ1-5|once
TGCAGTGCCACCACTCAGGGGCACAATCAGCCCCAGCATTTT
CSATTQGHNQPQHF
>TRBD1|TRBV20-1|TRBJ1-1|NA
TGCAGTGTTACCGGGACAGGGGTAATCTACACTGAAGCTTTCTTT
CSVTGTGVIYTEAFF
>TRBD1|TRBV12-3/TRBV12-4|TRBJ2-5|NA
TGTGCCAGCAGTGGACAGGGCCCCGCGTACCAAGAGACCCAGTACTTC
CASSGQGPAYQETQYF
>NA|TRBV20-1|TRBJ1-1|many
TGCAGTGCTTACAAGAACACTGAAGCTTTCTTT
CSAYKNTEAFF
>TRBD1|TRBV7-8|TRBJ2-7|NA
TGTGCCAGCAGCTTACGGGACAGGCTTTACGAGCAGTACTTC
CASSLRDRLYEQYF
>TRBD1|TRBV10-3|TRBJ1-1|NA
TGTGCCATCAGTGAGCATGTTACAGGGGGCGTCACTGAAGCTTTCTTT
CAISEHVTGGVTEAFF
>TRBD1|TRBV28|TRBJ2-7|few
TGTGCCAGCAGTTTTAGCGGACAGGGGGGCTTCGAGCAGTACTTC
CASSFSGQGGFEQYF
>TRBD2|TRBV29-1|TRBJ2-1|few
TGCAGCGCCAGCTCTAGCGGGGCCACCTACAATGAGCAGTTCTTC
CSASSSGATYNEQFF
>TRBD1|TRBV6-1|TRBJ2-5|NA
TGTGCCAGCAGTCAACAGGGGTGGGAGACCCAGTACTTC
CASSQQGWETQYF
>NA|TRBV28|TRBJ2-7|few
TGTGCCAGCAGTTCGGGGAGACTCTCCTACGAGCAGTACTTC
CASSSGRLSYEQYF
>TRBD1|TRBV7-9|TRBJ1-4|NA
TGTGCCAGCAGTAGACAGGGGGCGGCTGAAAAACTGTTTTTT
CASSRQGAAEKLFF
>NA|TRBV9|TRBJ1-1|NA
TGTGCCAGCAGCGTCGACGCCAACACTGAAGCTTTCTTT
CASSVDANTEAFF
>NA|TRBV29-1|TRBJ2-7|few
TGCAGCGTTGCAATTAGACAGGACTCCTACGAGCAGTACTTC
CSVAIRQDSYEQYF
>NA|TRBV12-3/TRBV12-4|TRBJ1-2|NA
TGTGCCAGCAGTTTATTGCGGGGCGGTCATGGCTACACCTTC
CASSLLRGGHGYTF
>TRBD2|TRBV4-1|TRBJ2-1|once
TGCGCCAGCAGCCTGACCCTGACCTCTAGCGGGGGGAGTAATGAGCAGTTCTTC
CASSLTLTSSGGSNEQFF
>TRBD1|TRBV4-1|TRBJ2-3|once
TGCGCCAGCAGCCCCCCGACAGGGGAGGCGGTTATAACGCAGTATTTT
CASSPPTGEAVITQYF
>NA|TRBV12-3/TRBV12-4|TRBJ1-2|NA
TGTGCCAGCAGCCTAGAAGGGGAGGGAGGCTACACCTTC
CASSLEGEGGYTF
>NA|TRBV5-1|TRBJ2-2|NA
TGCGCCAGCATGGGGGCTCAGGCCGGGGAGCTGTTTTTT
CASMGAQAGELFF
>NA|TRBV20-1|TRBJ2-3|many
TGCAGTGCTAGAGCGTGGGACCTTTCCACAGATACGCAGTATTTT
CSARAWDLSTDTQYF
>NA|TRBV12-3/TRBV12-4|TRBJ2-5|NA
TGTGCCAGCAGTTATCTCATCCAAGAGACCCAGTACTTC
CASSYLIQETQYF
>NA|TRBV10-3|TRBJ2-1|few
TGTGCCATCAGTGAGAAGGGTAACGATGAGCAGTTCTTC
CAISEKGNDEQFF
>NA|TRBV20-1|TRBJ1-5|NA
TGCAGTGCTAGTGGCGGACAGCCTAATCAGCCCCAGCATTTT
CSASGGQPNQPQHF
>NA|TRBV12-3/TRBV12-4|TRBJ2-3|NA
TGTGCCAGCACTTTTTTAGGGACAGATACGCAGTATTTT
CASTFLGTDTQYF
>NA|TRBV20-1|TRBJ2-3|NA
TGCAGTGCTAGAGATTGGAGGGACTCCTCCACAGATACGCAGTATTTT
CSARDWRDSSTDTQYF
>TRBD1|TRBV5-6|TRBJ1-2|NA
TGTGCCAGCAGCTTGCCAGGGGGCGCAGGCTATGGCTACACCTTC
CASSLPGGAGYGYTF
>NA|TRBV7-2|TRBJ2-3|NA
TGTGCCAGCAGCTTACAGGTGGAGGGGCACACAGATACGCAGTATTTT
CASSLQVEGHTDTQYF
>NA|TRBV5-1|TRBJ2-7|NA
TGCGCCAGCAGCTTGGAGGTAGGCGAGCAGTACTTC
CASSLEVGEQYF
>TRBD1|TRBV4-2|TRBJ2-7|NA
TGTGCCAGCAGCCCACGACCGGGACAGGGGACGGGCGAGCAGTACTTC
CASSPRPGQGTGEQYF
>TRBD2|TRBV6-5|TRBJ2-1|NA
TGTGCCAGCAGTTACTCTGCAGCTAGCGGGAAATACAATGAGCAGTTCTTC
CASSYSAASGKYNEQFF
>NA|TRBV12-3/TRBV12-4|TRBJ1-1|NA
TGTGCCAGCAGCCACAAGGCTGAAGCTTTCTTT
CASSHKAEAFF
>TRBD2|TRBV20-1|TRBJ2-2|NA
TGCAGTGCTAGAAGTAGCGGGGCCGGGGAGCTGTTTTTT
CSARSSGAGELFF
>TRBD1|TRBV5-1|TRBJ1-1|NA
TGCGCCAGCAGCCCCGTGGACAGGTCGAACACTGAAGCTTTCTTT
CASSPVDRSNTEAFF
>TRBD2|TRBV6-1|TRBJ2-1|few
TGTGCCAGCACATTGCTTCGGGGGGGCAGCGGTTCCTACAATGAGCAGTTCTTC
CASTLLRGGSGSYNEQFF
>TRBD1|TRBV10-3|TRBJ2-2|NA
TGTGCCATCAGACCCGGACAGGGAAGGAACACCGGGGAGCTGTTTTTT
CAIRPGQGRNTGELFF
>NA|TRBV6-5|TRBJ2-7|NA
TGTGCCAGTAAACAACAGGGTGGATCCTACGAGCAGTACTTC
CASKQQGGSYEQYF
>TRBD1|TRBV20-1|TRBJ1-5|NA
TGCAGTGCTCCCGGACAGGCGTATAGCAATCAGCCCCAGCATTTT
CSAPGQAYSNQPQHF
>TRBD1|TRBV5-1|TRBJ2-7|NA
TGCGCCAGCAGCCCACAACCGGGACAGGGGACAAACGAGCAGTACTTC
CASSPQPGQGTNEQYF